This TCR beta chain was captured in a study of T cells in localized non-small cell lung cancer. Study-wide results and limits: In adjacent lung, a median roughly 57 of the top 100 tumor clones were found.

TCRdb's table, derived via immunoSEQ multiplex PCR, lists solely in-frame clones and lacks some. The table includes under 65,000 clones, approximately 83% detected once. Concerning this clone itself: The antigen is undetermined.

Sequencing was performed on peripheral blood, taken before any cancer treatment. The clonotype originates from a female donor older than 55 with stage II squamous cell lung carcinoma.

The CDR3 DNA follows: TGTGCCAGCTCACCTGCAACAGGCTCCGGGGAGCTGTTTTTT. Translated, it gives CASSPATGSGELFF. The chain joins TRBV18 to TRBJ2-2; maybe TRBD1 (5 bases). Trimming pared 3 bases from V and 6 bases from J, leaving 11 bases between. Germline CDR1 reads KGHSH; CDR2 reads LQKENI. This CDR3 has 14 amino acids.